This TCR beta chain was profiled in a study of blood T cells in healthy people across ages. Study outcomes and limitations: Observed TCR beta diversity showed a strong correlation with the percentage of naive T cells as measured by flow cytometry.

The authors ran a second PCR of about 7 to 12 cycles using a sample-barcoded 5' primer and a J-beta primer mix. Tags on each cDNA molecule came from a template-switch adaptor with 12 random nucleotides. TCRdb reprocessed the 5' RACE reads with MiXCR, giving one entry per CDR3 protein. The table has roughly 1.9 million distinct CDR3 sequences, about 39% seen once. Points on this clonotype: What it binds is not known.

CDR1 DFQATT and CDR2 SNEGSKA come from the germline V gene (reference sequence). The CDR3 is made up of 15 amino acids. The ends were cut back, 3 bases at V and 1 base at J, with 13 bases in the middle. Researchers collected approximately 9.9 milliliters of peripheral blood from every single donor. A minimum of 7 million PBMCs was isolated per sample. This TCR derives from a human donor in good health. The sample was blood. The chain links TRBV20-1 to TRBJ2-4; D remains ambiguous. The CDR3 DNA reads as TGCAGTGCTAGTCGAAGGGATCCGGCCAAAAACATTCAGTACTTC. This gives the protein CSASRRDPAKNIQYF.